Below are 29 T cell receptor beta chains sequenced from a single sample in a study of T cell repertoires in cytomegalovirus infection. The antigens of these receptors remain unknown. From the reads, TCRdb called clonotypes with MiXCR, one entry per CDR3 protein. The sample shows approximately 770,000 distinct CDR3 sequences, around 29% of them seen only once. Source: cultured CD8+ T cells from PBMCs, taken from culture after CMV antigen stimulation. The source is a human donor in good health (CMV status not recorded). Some clones in this sample may be carry-over from other donors' samples.

The V and J genes are TRBV29-1 and TRBJ2-2; 9 bases map to TRBD1. The ends lost 7 bases at V and 4 bases at J; junction bases unmatched: 10. The CDR3 is 15 amino acids. From germline, CDR1 is SQVTM and CDR2 ANQGSEA. For the CDR3, the DNA is TGCAGCGCCCAAAAACAGGGGGCGGGCACCGGGGAGCTGTTTTTT. Translating gives CSAQKQGAGTGELFF.

This clonotype was seen more than once but under ten times. The gene calls are TRBV27 and TRBJ2-1; 10 bases line up with TRBD2. Germline V gene data show CDR1 as MNHEY and CDR2 as SMNVEV (reference sequence). The trim removed 0 bases at V and 7 bases at J, leaving 6 bases unmatched. This CDR3 contains 16 residues. This CDR3 reads CASSLSSGGGLNEQFF. CDR3 bases: TGTGCCAGCAGTTTATCGAGCGGGGGGGGTTTGAATGAGCAGTTCTTC.

This clonotype was counted only a few times. V gene TRBV12-3 or TRBV12-4 combines with J gene TRBJ2-7; D ambiguous. The CDR3 length is 13 residues. Trimming took off 0 bases at V and 6 bases at J, with 9 bases between the two ends. The CDR3 loop reads CASSLAARSEQYV. CDR3 coding DNA: TGTGCCAGCAGTTTAGCCGCAAGGAGCGAGCAGTACGTC.

Here the CDR3 DNA reads TGTGCCAGCAGCGCCCAACCGGGACAGGGGCGCACAGATACGCAGTATTTT. It yields the protein CASSAQPGQGRTDTQYF. The chain recombines TRBV9 with TRBJ2-3; 10 bases align to TRBD1. Germline-derived CDR1 and CDR2 are SGDLS and YYNGEE. This CDR3 comprises 17 residues. V lost 3 bases, J lost 1 base, and 8 bases stayed unmatched.

To note about this clonotype: Mismatch with germline at one junction end may stem from a read error. The chain has TRBV29-1 and TRBJ1-2, with a tentative D call TRBD1 (6 bases). This CDR3 region has 12 residues. Germline V gene lookup returns CDR1 SQVTM and CDR2 ANQGSEA. This CDR3 is CSMDSTYYGYTF. The CDR3 coding sequence is TGCAGCATGGACAGTACGTACTATGGCTACACCTTT.

This clonotype was seen ten or more times. V and J are TRBV6-1 and TRBJ1-1; D gene uncertain. V was trimmed by 2 bases and J by 0 bases, leaving 10 bases between them. Germline values: CDR1 MNHNS, CDR2 SASEGT. CDR3 length: 15 amino acids. CDR3 nucleotides: TGTGCCAGCAGTGAATGGGCAGGCATGAACACTGAAGCTTTCTTT. Translation: CASSEWAGMNTEAFF.

The rearrangement uses TRBV19 and TRBJ1-5; D perhaps matches TRBD1 (5 bases). The V end was cut by 7 bases, the J end by 6 bases, with 16 bases between. The CDR3 length is 14 residues. The germline CDR1 and CDR2 sequences are LNHDA and SQIVND (reference sequence). The CDR3 reads CASIPTWGPQPQHF. DNA of the CDR3: TGTGCCAGTATCCCAACGTGGGGACCTCAGCCCCAGCATTTT. The variable domain in full, completed from reference TRBV19 and TRBJ1-5, reads DGGITQSPKYLFRKEGQNVTLSCEQNLNHDAMYWYRQDPGQGLRLIYYSQIVNDFQKGDIAEGYSVSREKKESFPLTVTSAQKNPTAFYLCASIPTWGPQPQHFGDGTRLSIL.

A remark on this clonotype: This may stem from a read error, because a much larger clone lies one nucleotide away. This chain uses TRBV12-3 or TRBV12-4 with TRBJ1-1; no firm D call. The CDR3 contains 13 residues. The germline V and J ends were trimmed by 0 bases and 7 bases, with 9 bases remaining between them. The CDR3 spells CASSLASVLEAFF. The CDR3 nucleotides read TGTGCCAGCAGTTTAGCGTCCGTACTTGAAGCTTTCTTT.

This clonotype was picked up a small number of times. The CDR3 region is CASGTVGGGNTGELFF. The CDR3 region has the DNA TGTGCCAGCGGGACCGTGGGGGGGGGAAACACCGGGGAGCTGTTTTTT. The chain has TRBV28 and TRBJ2-2; TRBD2 matches at 7 bases. Germline CDR1 MDHEN, CDR2 SYDVKM. The CDR3 is 16 residues long. Losses at the gene ends were 8 bases for V and 2 bases for J; bases not matched to a gene: 11.

There are many counts of this clonotype. The chain recombines TRBV12-3 or TRBV12-4 with TRBJ1-2; unclear D gene. The V and J ends lost 2 bases and 8 bases respectively, with 9 bases between them. CDR3 length: 12 amino acids. CDR3: CASSLRGGGYTF. CDR3 coding DNA: TGTGCCAGCAGTTTACGGGGAGGCGGCTACACCTTC.

There are a few counts of this clonotype. The chain links TRBV27 to TRBJ1-6, with TRBD1 as a possible D gene (5 bases). The CDR3 covers 12 residues. CDR1 and CDR2 from the germline V gene are MNHEY and SMNVEV (reference sequence). V was cut by 8 bases and J by 10 bases, with 12 bases left in between. The CDR3 here is CASGTTASPLHF. CDR3 DNA sequence: TGTGCCAGCGGGACGACAGCGTCACCCCTCCACTTT.

This chain links TRBV6-5 with TRBJ2-2, with 10 bases aligning to TRBD1. The germline V gene has CDR1 MNHEY and CDR2 SVGAGI. The CDR3 totals 13 residues. Unmatched junction bases numbered 2, after V lost 8 bases and J lost 5 bases. The CDR3 is CASGQGGTGELFF. The DNA of the CDR3 is TGTGCCAGCGGACAGGGGGGGACCGGGGAGCTGTTTTTT.

In this sample, this clonotype turned up a few times. The rearrangement joins TRBV19 to TRBJ2-4, with no clear D. The CDR3 extends over 17 amino acids. Trimming took 3 bases from V and 6 from J, leaving 21 bases between them. Germline CDR1 and CDR2: LNHDA and SQIVND (reference sequence). The CDR3 spells CASSIPPYNTLGNIQYF. DNA of the CDR3: TGTGCCAGTAGTATTCCGCCATATAACACCCTCGGAAACATTCAGTACTTC.

The gene calls are TRBV27 and TRBJ2-3; TRBD2 is a possible D gene (6 bases). The length of the CDR3 is 16 residues. V was clipped by 2 bases and J by 2 bases, with 14 bases between them. The V gene's germline CDR1 is MNHEY and CDR2 SMNVEV (reference sequence). CDR3 in amino acids: CASSLLLGLNTDTQYF. The CDR3 nucleotides read TGTGCCAGCAGTTTACTTCTGGGACTTAACACAGATACGCAGTATTTT.

The chain uses TRBV7-9 and TRBJ1-2, with 8 bases identical to TRBD1. CDR3 size: 16 residues. J gave up 8 bases and V 4 bases, and 15 bases lay outside the gene matches. Germline CDR1 is SEHNR and CDR2 is FQNEAQ (reference sequence). CDR3 amino acids: CASSSSGTGGVYGYTF. DNA for the CDR3: TGTGCCAGCAGCTCCTCGGGGACAGGAGGTGTATACGGCTACACCTTC.

This clonotype was seen a few times. This chain links TRBV9 with TRBJ1-2; TRBD1 matches at 8 bases. V gave up 3 bases and J gave up 13 bases; unmatched junction bases: 14. CDR3 length equals 14 residues. CDR1 and CDR2 (germline): SGDLS, YYNGEE. Here the CDR3 reads CASSATGSDRVGTF. Here the CDR3 DNA reads TGTGCCAGCAGCGCGACGGGATCGGACAGGGTTGGCACCTTC.

V is TRBV5-1 and J is TRBJ2-7; a possible D gene is TRBD2 (5 bases). CDR1 and CDR2 (germline): SGHRS, YFSETQ. V dropped 7 bases and J dropped 1 base, with 15 bases sitting between them. This CDR3 has 14 residues. CDR3 amino acids: CASCLMPGSYEQYV. Here the CDR3 DNA reads TGCGCCAGCTGCCTGATGCCGGGATCCTACGAGCAGTACGTC.

J is TRBJ1-1 and V is TRBV27; D gene ambiguous. The length of the CDR3 is 14 residues. V dropped 3 bases and J dropped 1 base, with 9 bases sitting between them. Germline V gene sequence: CDR1 MNHEY, CDR2 SMNVEV (reference sequence). The DNA of the CDR3 is TGTGCCAGCAGTTTTGGGCACACGAACACTGAAGCTTTCTTT. Translated: CASSFGHTNTEAFF.

This clonotype occurred once. Just one base apart from a much larger clone, this may be a read error. The V call is TRBV7-2, the J call TRBJ2-5; a weak D match, TRBD1 (5 bases). V lost 6 bases, J lost 5 bases, and 16 bases lay in between. The CDR3 sequence is 14 residues long. Per germline, CDR1 SGHTA and CDR2 FQGNSA. The CDR3 sequence is CASRGSVGPETQYF. DNA of the CDR3: TGTGCCAGCAGGGGTAGTGTGGGGCCGGAGACCCAGTACTTC.

This clonotype occurred a few times. This chain connects TRBV7-9 to TRBJ2-2; possibly TRBD2 for D (7 bases). V shed 5 bases and J shed 6 bases, with 13 bases lying between them. Germline V gene lookup returns CDR1 SEHNR and CDR2 FQNEAQ (reference sequence). The CDR3 runs to 14 residues. This CDR3 is CASSGGARAGELFF. The CDR3 coding sequence is TGTGCCAGCAGCGGGGGGGCCCGCGCCGGGGAGCTGTTTTTT.

The rearrangement uses TRBV4-1 and TRBJ2-1, with D uncertain. The CDR3 has 16 amino acids. V shed 3 bases and J shed 2 bases, with 14 bases lying between them. CDR1 is MGHRA and CDR2 is YSYEKL in the germline V gene. CDR3 in amino acids: CASSHLPESAYNEQFF. The CDR3 nucleotides are TGCGCCAGCAGCCACCTCCCCGAGTCAGCCTACAATGAGCAGTTCTTC.

The V and J genes are TRBV2 and TRBJ1-1; D gene uncertain. The CDR3 has 14 residues. Germline V lookup: CDR1 SNHLY, CDR2 FYNNEI. V shed 3 bases and J shed 1 base, with 9 bases lying between them. CDR3 bases: TGTGCCAGCAGTGAGTGGACTGCGAACACTGAAGCTTTCTTT. This gives the protein CASSEWTANTEAFF.

The sample holds a few counts of this clonotype. V is TRBV27 and J is TRBJ2-7; 10 bases line up with TRBD2. The CDR3 totals 14 residues. Germline V CDR1 and CDR2: MNHEY, SMNVEV (reference sequence). V gave up 5 bases and J gave up 3 bases; unmatched junction bases: 4. The CDR3 reads CASSKAGGIYEQYV. The DNA of the CDR3 is TGTGCCAGCAGTAAAGCGGGGGGGATCTACGAGCAGTACGTC.

This clonotype was seen repeatedly, ten times or more. This rearrangement joins TRBV7-2 to TRBJ1-5, with no clear D. The length of the CDR3 is 13 residues. V shed 5 bases and J shed 11 bases, with 16 bases lying between them. Germline CDR1 is SGHTA and CDR2 is FQGNSA. CDR3 nucleotide sequence: TGTGCCAGCAGCCTAGGCCCACATCGGGCCCAGCATTTT. Its translation: CASSLGPHRAQHF.

There are many counts of this clonotype. The rearrangement uses TRBV6-2 or TRBV6-3 and TRBJ1-1; TRBD1 agrees at 10 bases. Germline V CDR1 and CDR2: MNHEY, SVGEGT. The CDR3 has 15 amino acids. Trimming took 4 bases from V and 8 from J; bases not matched to a gene: 10. CDR3 protein: CASSSGTGAYREAFF. CDR3 nucleotide sequence: TGTGCCAGCAGTTCCGGGACAGGGGCTTACCGCGAAGCTTTCTTT.

The chain employs TRBV28 and TRBJ1-6; D unclear. Trimming pared 5 bases from V and 8 bases from J, leaving 16 bases between. Germline values: CDR1 MDHEN, CDR2 SYDVKM. The CDR3 covers 15 residues. This CDR3 reads CASSPATGRHSPLHF. As DNA, the CDR3 is TGTGCCAGCAGTCCCGCCACCGGGCGGCATTCACCCCTCCACTTT.

This rearrangement joins TRBV6-6 to TRBJ1-1; D not certain. The germline V gene encodes CDR1 MNHNY and CDR2 SVGAGI (reference sequence). The CDR3 is made up of 13 amino acids. The V end lost 2 bases, the J end lost 9 bases, and 13 bases lay between the germline ends. The CDR3 DNA follows: TGTGCCAGCAGTTACGTTGGCGACGGGAAAGCTTTCTTT. Amino acids: CASSYVGDGKAFF.

This clonotype was seen a handful of times. This chain uses TRBV6-6 with TRBJ2-1; maybe TRBD2 (5 bases). This CDR3 contains 13 residues. The V gene's germline CDR1 is MNHNY and CDR2 SVGAGI (reference sequence). The V end lost 6 bases, the J end lost 5 bases, and 11 bases lay between the germline ends. The CDR3, as DNA: TGTGCCAGCAGACTAGGGAGTGACAATGAGCAGTTCTTC. It encodes CASRLGSDNEQFF.

On this clonotype: A junction boundary mismatches the germline segment, possibly from a read error. The chain employs TRBV19 and TRBJ1-2; a possible D gene is TRBD1 (5 bases). Per germline, CDR1 LNHDA and CDR2 SQIVND (reference sequence). This CDR3 has 12 residues. The CDR3 bases are TGTGCCACCTTAAAAAACGACAGAGACATCTTCTTC. As protein: CATLKNDRDIFF.